This record covers a single T cell receptor (beta chain). This record comes from a study of blood T cell repertoires in COVID-19. Study-wide background: Acute and convalescent COVID-19 specimens originated in the United States, Italy and Spain. The cDNA or gDNA used as material had been derived from T cells, B-cell-depleted T cells, or PBMCs.

Trimming stripped 0 bases from V and 6 bases from J, with 12 bases between. Germline V gene lookup returns CDR1 SGDLS and CDR2 YYNGEE. This CDR3 contains 14 residues. This table comes from immunoSEQ multiplex PCR, and its TCRdb copy is limited to in-frame clones, with some not included. The data show 120,000 or so clones, about four fifths seen once. The chain has TRBV9 and TRBJ1-1, with a weak D call TRBD1 (6 bases). The origin of this receptor is a woman aged 70-85 years with acute or convalescent COVID-19. The sequenced sample consisted of peripheral blood. This CDR3 reads CASSVGPGDAEAFF. The CDR3 bases are TGTGCCAGCAGCGTAGGCCCAGGGGACGCTGAAGCTTTCTTT.